The 21 T cell receptor beta chains reported below all come from one sample, sequenced in a study of cytomegalovirus exposure and HLA in healthy donors. PCR was performed using 60 Vbeta and 13 Jbeta primers. Data came from immunoSEQ multiplex PCR; TCRdb stores just in-frame clones and leaves some out. Recorded for this sample: about 34,000 clones. Sequenced sample: PBMCs. The receptors here all came from a woman between 40 and 55 years old in good health and CMV-seropositive.

The chain has TRBV9 and TRBJ2-7; TRBD2 agrees at 8 bases. This CDR3 is 14 amino acids long. V shed 0 bases and J 7 bases; nucleotides not matched to a gene: 6. Germline lookup yields CDR1 SGDLS and CDR2 YYNGEE. CDR3 DNA: TGTGCCAGCAGCGTAGGGTTAGCGGGATCTGAGCAGTACTTC. Translating gives CASSVGLAGSEQYF.

V and J are TRBV27 and TRBJ2-7, with D perhaps matching TRBD2 (6 bases). The CDR3 is made up of 14 amino acids. Trimming left V 0 bases short and J 4 bases short, with 10 bases between. Germline V CDR1 and CDR2: MNHEY, SMNVEV (reference sequence). The CDR3 bases are TGTGCCAGCAGTTTATCGCGGGGCTTATACGAGCAGTACTTC. Amino acid sequence: CASSLSRGLYEQYF.

The chain couples TRBV18 to TRBJ2-3, with D maybe TRBD2 (5 bases). Trimming shortened V by 3 bases and J by 3 bases, and 13 bases separated the two germline ends. The CDR3 spans 15 residues. Germline assignment: CDR1 KGHSH and CDR2 LQKENI. The DNA of the CDR3 is TGTGCCAGCTCACCCCCCGGGGTTGGAACAGATACGCAGTATTTT. This codes for CASSPPGVGTDTQYF.

The V and J genes are TRBV14 and TRBJ1-5; 10 positions match TRBD1. Germline trimming cut 5 bases from V and 3 bases from J; bases unmatched to any gene: 1. CDR1 is SGHDN, CDR2 FVKESK, per germline. The CDR3 contains 14 residues. The CDR3 region has the DNA TGTGCCAGCAGCGGGACAGGGGACAATCAGCCCCAGCATTTT. Translating gives CASSGTGDNQPQHF.

J is TRBJ1-1 and V is TRBV4-1, with 7 nucleotides matching TRBD1. Trimming at V came to 6 bases and at J to 5 bases, leaving 6 bases not matched to a gene. This CDR3 has 13 residues. In germline, CDR1 is MGHRA, CDR2 YSYEKL. The CDR3 DNA reads TGCGCCAGCAGGCCGACAGGGTTGACTGAAGCTTTCTTT. Translation: CASRPTGLTEAFF.

The chain recombines TRBV5-5 with TRBJ2-7; 8 bases are a match to TRBD1. This CDR3 spans 16 amino acids. CDR1 and CDR2 from the germline V gene are SGHKS and YYEKEE (reference sequence). Trimming removed 3 bases from V and 3 bases from J; junction bases left unmatched: 11. Here the CDR3 DNA reads TGTGCCAGCAGCTCCCGGGACAGGCCGGACCTCTACGAGCAGTACTTC. Amino acid sequence: CASSSRDRPDLYEQYF.

The chain employs TRBV2 and TRBJ1-5; weak D call: TRBD1 (5 bases). The CDR3 has 17 residues. Germline V lookup: CDR1 SNHLY, CDR2 FYNNEI. Trimming left V 3 bases short and J 0 bases short, with 15 bases between. The CDR3: CASSEQRDYYSNQPQHF. The CDR3 DNA sequence: TGTGCCAGCAGTGAGCAAAGGGACTACTATAGCAATCAGCCCCAGCATTTT.

This sequence joins TRBV6-1 and TRBJ2-7; D unresolved. The germline V gene has CDR1 MNHNS and CDR2 SASEGT. The CDR3 loop spans 12 amino acids. Deletions cut 4 bases from V and 2 bases from J, with 6 bases between. Here the CDR3 DNA reads TGTGCCAGCAGTGTTCTAACCTACGAGCAGTACTTC. It yields the protein CASSVLTYEQYF.

The chain couples TRBV9 to TRBJ2-7; TRBD2 might be the D (5 bases). Germline loops: CDR1 SGDLS, CDR2 YYNGEE. The CDR3 loop spans 14 amino acids. The V gene lost 0 bases and the J gene lost 5 bases, with 12 bases spanning the gap. CDR3 DNA sequence: TGTGCCAGCAGCGTAGGAGGGAAGACTCACGAGCAGTACTTC. Protein product: CASSVGGKTHEQYF.

J is TRBJ1-2 and V is TRBV7-2; D is undetermined. The CDR3 is made up of 14 amino acids. The germline V gene encodes CDR1 SGHTA and CDR2 FQGNSA. V lost 6 bases and J 3 bases, leaving 14 bases between the germline ends. The CDR3 DNA reads TGTGCCAGCAGTACCGAGACTGGAGACTATGGCTACACCTTC. Residues: CASSTETGDYGYTF.

The rearrangement uses TRBV19 and TRBJ2-7; perhaps TRBD1 as D (7 bases). Germline CDR1 LNHDA, CDR2 SQIVND (reference sequence). The CDR3 covers 14 residues. V was clipped by 3 bases and J by 3 bases, with 12 bases between them. The CDR3 sequence is CASSIGQGGYEQYF. CDR3 coding DNA: TGTGCCAGTAGTATTGGCCAGGGGGGCTACGAGCAGTACTTC.

The chain links TRBV12-5 to TRBJ2-7; TRBD2 might be the D (5 bases). Germline-derived CDR1 and CDR2 are LGHNT and FRNRAP. The V end lost 8 bases, the J end lost 7 bases, and 21 bases lay between the germline ends. The length of the CDR3 is 14 residues. CDR3 amino acids: CASLADGPGREQYF. The CDR3 DNA is TGTGCTAGTCTAGCCGACGGGCCCGGTAGGGAGCAGTACTTC.

The genes are TRBV4-3 and TRBJ2-3, with TRBD2 identical over 7 bases. The trim removed 1 base at V and 0 bases at J, leaving 7 bases unmatched. The length of the CDR3 is 17 residues. Per germline, CDR1 LGHNA and CDR2 YSLEER. CDR3 region: CASSQGWGGGSTDTQYF. The CDR3 DNA sequence: TGCGCCAGCAGCCAAGGATGGGGCGGGGGTAGCACAGATACGCAGTATTTT.

This rearrangement joins TRBV5-1 to TRBJ1-2; 8 bases are shared with TRBD1. The junction had 8 bases not matched to a gene; V was cut back by 2 bases and J by 5 bases. Germline loops: CDR1 SGHRS, CDR2 YFSETQ. The CDR3 has 15 residues. In DNA, the CDR3 is TGCGCCAGCAGCTTCCTGTATGGGGACAGGTATGGCTACACCTTC. It codes for CASSFLYGDRYGYTF.

The chain combines TRBV30 with TRBJ2-3; D might be TRBD1 (5 bases). CDR1 and CDR2 from the germline V gene are GTSNPN and SVGIG (reference sequence). Trimming stripped 7 bases from V and 3 bases from J, with 14 bases between. This CDR3 is built from 13 residues. The CDR3 loop reads CASQGKGTDTQYF. The CDR3 DNA sequence: TGTGCCTCGCAGGGAAAAGGGACAGATACGCAGTATTTT.

The chain employs TRBV4-1 and TRBJ1-1; D possibly corresponds to TRBD1 (6 bases). The CDR3 sequence is 17 residues long. Germline CDR1 is MGHRA and CDR2 is YSYEKL. Trimming cost V 1 base and J 2 bases, with 17 bases left between them. CDR3 region: CASSQGLGQSFNTEAFF. CDR3 sequence (DNA): TGCGCCAGCAGCCAAGGTCTCGGACAGAGCTTTAACACTGAAGCTTTCTTT.

This sequence joins TRBV4-2 and TRBJ2-7; D remains ambiguous. Germline V CDR1 and CDR2: LGHNA, YNFKEQ. This CDR3 has 15 residues. V was clipped by 0 bases and J by 0 bases, with 9 bases between them. The CDR3 nucleotides are TGTGCCAGCAGCCAAGACCAGACATACTCCTACGAGCAGTACTTC. This encodes CASSQDQTYSYEQYF.

The CDR3: CASSSVYGYTF. The DNA of the CDR3 is TGTGCCAGCAGTTCAGTCTATGGCTACACCTTC. The gene calls are TRBV6-5 and TRBJ1-2; D unclear. Trimming removed 4 bases from V and 4 bases from J, with 4 bases in between. The V gene's germline CDR1 is MNHEY and CDR2 SVGAGI. The CDR3 has 11 residues.

This rearrangement joins TRBV9 to TRBJ1-5; D uncertain. Between the trimmed V and J ends, which lost 0 bases and 5 bases, there was a span of 6 bases. This CDR3 is 13 amino acids long. CDR1 and CDR2 from the germline V gene are SGDLS and YYNGEE. This CDR3 is CASSVASDQPQHF. CDR3 in DNA: TGTGCCAGCAGCGTAGCATCGGATCAGCCCCAGCATTTT.

The chain couples TRBV5-4 to TRBJ1-1; D is undetermined. Germline V gene sequence: CDR1 SGHNT, CDR2 YYREEE (reference sequence). The CDR3 sequence is 11 residues long. Trimming stripped 5 bases from V and 6 bases from J, with 8 bases between. CDR3 sequence (DNA): TGTGCCAGCAGTCTCGGAGCTGAAGCTTTCTTT. It translates to CASSLGAEAFF.

The rearrangement links TRBV6-1 to TRBJ2-2; 7 positions match TRBD2. The CDR3 totals 15 residues. V was pared by 7 bases and J by 0 bases, with 5 bases of the junction left unmatched. CDR1 and CDR2 from the germline V gene are MNHNS and SASEGT. CDR3 loop: CASTAGASNTGELFF. In DNA form, the CDR3 reads TGTGCCAGCACGGCGGGAGCTTCGAACACCGGGGAGCTGTTTTTT.